The present T cell receptor beta chain was sequenced within a study of immune cell composition in non-small cell lung cancer. General study points: Smoking pack-years did not significantly correlate with tumour TCR-beta clonality.

The table came from immunoSEQ multiplex PCR; TCRdb's copy has only in-frame clones and leaves some out. The sample has some 3,000 clones; 81% are singletons. A word on this clone: What it recognizes is unknown.

This CDR3 is built from 18 residues. Germline V lookup: CDR1 SGHTA, CDR2 FQGTGA. J was trimmed by 0 bases and V by 3 bases; bases with no gene match: 11. These data also featured in a second study, about CD4 T cells in lung cancer.

This clonotype was obtained from a human donor with non-small cell lung cancer. The chain uses TRBV7-3 and TRBJ1-1, with 9 nucleotides matching TRBD1. The sequencing sample was made of lung tumor tissue. CDR3: CASSLGPGQGTMNTEAFF. CDR3 nucleotides: TGTGCCAGCAGCTTGGGACCGGGACAGGGAACAATGAACACTGAAGCTTTCTTT. The entire variable domain, with the rest obtained from reference TRBV7-3 and TRBJ1-1, is as follows: GAGVSQTPSNKVTEKGKYVELRCDPISGHTALYWYRQSLGQGPEFLIYFQGTGAADDSGLPNDRFFAVRPEGSVSTLKIQRTERGDSAVYLCASSLGPGQGTMNTEAFFGQGTRLTVV.